Listed below are T cell receptor beta chains from one sample, sequenced in a study of technical replicates of blood from a handful of donors. Clones were read by immunoSEQ multiplex PCR, and TCRdb kept only the in-frame ones, dropping some. The data show about 70,000 clones, approximately 94% seen once. Sequencing was done on a sample of T cells isolated from PBMCs. The receptors come from a human donor in good health. The CDR3 runs from the conserved cysteine through the conserved F or W. The D gene is left open where the match is weak. Clone sizes are given selectively: once, few, many, or a class where the clone is expanded.

J | size | V | D | DNA | CDR3
TRBJ1-2 | . | TRBV13 | . | TGTGCCAGCAGCTTAAATAAATATGGCTACACCTTC | CASSLNKYGYTF
TRBJ2-7 | . | TRBV4-1 | TRBD2 | TGCGCCAGCAGCCAAGAGGTAGCGGGAGGTTGGGAGCAGTACTTC | CASSQEVAGGWEQYF
TRBJ2-1 | . | TRBV29-1 | TRBD2 | TGCAGCGGCCAGCAGCGGGGGATCTACAATGAGCAGTTCTTC | CSGQQRGIYNEQFF
TRBJ1-5 | . | TRBV6-1 | TRBD1 | TGTGCCAGCAGGAGGGACAGCCCCAATCAGCCCCAGCATTTT | CASRRDSPNQPQHF
TRBJ2-5 | . | TRBV19 | . | TGTGCCAGTAGTATGGGCCTAGAGACCCAGTACTTC | CASSMGLETQYF
TRBJ2-5 | . | TRBV6-5 | . | TGTGCCAGCAGTTACTCAGGGGCGGAGACCCAGTACTTC | CASSYSGAETQYF
TRBJ2-1 | . | TRBV5-1 | TRBD2 | TGCGCCAGCAGCGCGGTAGCGGGAGATGCCTACAATGAGCAGTTCTTC | CASSAVAGDAYNEQFF
TRBJ2-7 | . | TRBV9 | TRBD1 | TGTGCCAGCAGCGGCGTGGGACAGGAGCAGTACTTC | CASSGVGQEQYF
TRBJ2-1 | . | TRBV19 | TRBD2 | TGTGCCATAAGGACTAGCGGGAACAACAATGAGCAGTTCTTC | CAIRTSGNNNEQFF
TRBJ1-4 | . | TRBV27 | TRBD1 | TGTGCCAGCAGTTTCCGGGACAGTAATGAAAAACTGTTTTTT | CASSFRDSNEKLFF
TRBJ2-2 | . | TRBV10-3 | . | TGTGCCATCAGTGACAGGGGAAGGGACACCGGGGAGCTGTTTTTT | CAISDRGRDTGELFF
TRBJ2-4 | . | TRBV14 | . | TGTGCCAGCAGCCCCAATCGACAGGCCTGGGGCAAAAACATTCAGTACTTC | CASSPNRQAWGKNIQYF
TRBJ1-1 | . | TRBV14 | TRBD1 | TGTGCCAGCAGCCAAGTGACCGGGACAGAAATGAACACTGAAGCTTTCTTT | CASSQVTGTEMNTEAFF
TRBJ2-5 | . | TRBV7-6 | TRBD2 | TGTGCCAGCAGCTTTTCTAGCGGGTCCCAAGAGACCCAGTACTTC | CASSFSSGSQETQYF
TRBJ1-5 | few | TRBV27 | . | TGTGCCAGCAGTTTACTTAACCCAGGCTTCGCGGGAGAGCCCCAGCATTTT | CASSLLNPGFAGEPQHF
TRBJ2-5 | . | TRBV7-9 | . | TGTGCCAGCAGCACCTGGACTGGAGAGACCCAGTACTTC | CASSTWTGETQYF
TRBJ2-7 | . | TRBV4-3 | . | TGCGCCAGCAGCCAAGTAAGGTATACAGGGTACGAGCAGTACTTC | CASSQVRYTGYEQYF
TRBJ2-7 | . | TRBV7-3 | TRBD1 | TGTGCCAGCAGCCAGTCACGGGACAGTTTATTGTCCGAGCAGTACTTC | CASSQSRDSLLSEQYF
TRBJ2-5 | . | TRBV14 | . | TGTGCCAGCAGCCTCAGCGCTGAGTACTACCAAGAGACCCAGTACTTC | CASSLSAEYYQETQYF
TRBJ2-3 | . | TRBV21-1 | . | TGTGCCAGCAGCACCCCTGGGCGAGTTCCTAGCACAGATACGCAGTATTTT | CASSTPGRVPSTDTQYF
TRBJ2-7 | . | TRBV29-1 | . | TGCAGCGTTGCAGGACAGCTCTACGAGCAGTACTTC | CSVAGQLYEQYF
TRBJ2-7 | . | TRBV19 | . | TGTGCCAGTAGTATACAGGGAAGAGGCTACGAGCAGTACTTC | CASSIQGRGYEQYF
TRBJ1-1 | . | TRBV7-9 | TRBD1 | TGTGCCAGCAGCTCGCTAGACAGGGACGGCACTGAAGCTTTCTTT | CASSSLDRDGTEAFF
TRBJ2-1 | . | TRBV10-3 | TRBD2 | TGTGCCACCAGGGGACCTACGAGCGGGAGAGTTACGGATGAGCAGTTCTTC | CATRGPTSGRVTDEQFF
TRBJ2-3 | . | TRBV12-5 | TRBD2 | TGTGCTAGTGGTTTGTCGCGGACTAGCGGGAGGGCAGATACGCAGTATTTT | CASGLSRTSGRADTQYF
TRBJ2-2 | . | TRBV9 | . | TGTGCCAGCAGCGTCCAGATGAACACCGGGGAGCTGTTTTTT | CASSVQMNTGELFF
TRBJ2-4 | . | TRBV2 | TRBD2 | TGTGCCAGTCATAAAGGGGGTGTAGCGGGAGGGGAAAACATTCAGTACTTC | CASHKGGVAGGENIQYF
TRBJ1-1 | . | TRBV30 | . | TGTGCCTGGAGTGTACGGAGAGGGGGGGACACTGAAGCTTTCTTT | CAWSVRRGGDTEAFF
TRBJ2-1 | . | TRBV9 | . | TGTGCCAGCAGCGTAGACACTAACAATGAGCAGTTCTTC | CASSVDTNNEQFF
TRBJ2-5 | . | TRBV7-6 | . | TGTGCCAGCAGTCCTGGGCAACAAGAGACCCAGTACTTC | CASSPGQQETQYF
TRBJ1-1 | . | TRBV11-2 | . | TGTGCCAGCAGCTTAAGTCAAAGGGGGGGGACTGAAGCTTTCTTT | CASSLSQRGGTEAFF
TRBJ2-5 | . | TRBV6-5 | TRBD1 | TGTGCCAGCAGTTACATGGCAGGGGGAGAGACCCAGTACTTC | CASSYMAGGETQYF
TRBJ2-3 | . | TRBV29-1 | . | TGCGGCTCCTACAGTGTTAGCACAGATACGCAGTATTTT | CGSYSVSTDTQYF
TRBJ2-1 | . | TRBV28 | TRBD2 | TGTGCCAGCAGTTTTGCGGGGGGCGGTAGTAATGAGCAGTTCTTC | CASSFAGGGSNEQFF
TRBJ2-7 | . | TRBV30 | . | TGTGCCCAAACTCCGCCGCGATCCTACGAGCAGTACTTC | CAQTPPRSYEQYF
TRBJ1-1 | few | TRBV9 | . | TGTGCCAGCGCGAGGGCCAACACTGAAGCTTTCTTT | CASARANTEAFF
TRBJ2-1 | . | TRBV14 | . | TGTGCCAGCAGCCAAGCCCTAAGCTCCTACAATGAGCAGTTCTTC | CASSQALSSYNEQFF
TRBJ1-5 | . | TRBV5-6 | . | TGTGCCAGCAGATCGGGACTGGGCGGTCAGCCCCAGCATTTT | CASRSGLGGQPQHF
TRBJ2-3 | . | TRBV9 | . | TGTGCCAGCAGCGTAGCTGGGGGCTTTAGAGATACGCAGTATTTT | CASSVAGGFRDTQYF
TRBJ1-1 | . | TRBV29-1 | TRBD1 | TGCAGCGTTGAAGGGAGACAGGGTAAGGAGACTGAAGCTTTCTTT | CSVEGRQGKETEAFF
TRBJ2-3 | . | TRBV7-2 | . | TGTGCCAGCAGCACGTCTGCGAGTCCTAGCACAGATACGCAGTATTTT | CASSTSASPSTDTQYF